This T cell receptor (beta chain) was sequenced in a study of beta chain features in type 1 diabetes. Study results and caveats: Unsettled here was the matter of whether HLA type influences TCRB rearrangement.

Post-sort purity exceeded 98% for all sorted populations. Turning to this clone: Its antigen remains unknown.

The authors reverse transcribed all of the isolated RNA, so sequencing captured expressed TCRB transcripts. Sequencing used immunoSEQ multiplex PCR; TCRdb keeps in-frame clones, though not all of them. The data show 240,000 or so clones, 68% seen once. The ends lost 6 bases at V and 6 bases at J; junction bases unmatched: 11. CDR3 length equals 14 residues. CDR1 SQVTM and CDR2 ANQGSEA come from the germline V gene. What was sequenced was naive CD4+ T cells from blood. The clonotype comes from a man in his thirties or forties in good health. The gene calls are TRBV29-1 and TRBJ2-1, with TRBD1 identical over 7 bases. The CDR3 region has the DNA TGCAGCGTGACGGGACAGAGTGGGTCCAATGAGCAGTTCTTC. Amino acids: CSVTGQSGSNEQFF.